This T cell receptor (beta chain) was recorded in a study of CD8+ T cells in alopecia areata (dated by TCRdb to the late 2010s). For the study in its entirety: The treated patients, all with moderate-to-severe alopecia areata, were enrolled in an open-label pilot trial of oral tofacitinib given at 5 to 10 mg twice daily. The study used high-throughput TCRbeta sequencing to examine T cell clonal expansion in alopecia areata, in both the C3H/HeJ mouse model and human patients. Biopsies were taken from tofacitinib-treated patients at baseline and again at 4 and 24 weeks into treatment, and several of those patients also had a later scalp biopsy. Tofacitinib was administered for 6 to 18 months, and 6 months of follow-up off drug were then conducted to assess delayed response and recurrence. The SALT score, which quantifies the percentage of affected scalp surface area, was used to measure disease severity in treated patients. Amplification of TCRbeta CDR3 regions was done by immunoSEQ multiplex PCR using 35 Vbeta forward primers and 13 Jbeta reverse primers. In humans, TCRbeta sequencing was performed on scalp tissue and on sorted CD4+ and CD8+ peripheral blood T cells from healthy controls and from patients with patchy or totalis/universalis alopecia areata. Scalp clonality was compared among normal scalp (n=4), patchy alopecia areata scalp (n=8), and alopecia totalis/universalis scalp (n=8). RNA came from the PAXgene miRNA kit for fixed scalp, the miRNeasy kit for PBMCs, and the RNeasy kit for mouse skin.

The junction carries 14 bases between V and J, which are trimmed by 2 bases and 4 bases respectively. CDR1 and CDR2, per the germline V gene (reference sequence), are SEHNR and FQNEAQ. The CDR3 measures 15 amino acids from cysteine to phenylalanine. Only the CDR3 DNA stays, 45 bases, in frame from base 1. Taken with the paper, the label for treatment or condition translates to: oral pan-JAK inhibitor, 5-10 mg twice daily. Lesional scalp punch biopsies and peripheral blood were obtained from alopecia areata patients. PBMCs were isolated by density centrifugation and stained for CD3, CD4 and CD8, after which CD4+ and CD8+ T cells were sorted on a FACSAria. Broader findings and caveats from the paper: Lesional scalp, especially in alopecia totalis/universalis, showed higher clonality and more expanded CD8+ clones than normal scalp, suggesting antigenic drive. Unlike mouse skin, which is dominated by gammadelta T cells, normal human skin has resident alphabeta T cells that are also sequenced, and this complicates analysis of the scalp TCR repertoire. TCR sequences shared between patients were less clear than in mice, possibly partly because of HLA diversity in the patient population. During tofacitinib treatment, many expanded lesional clones remained in scalp and blood, and this persistence may partly explain relapse after treatment is stopped. Tofacitinib significantly lowered scalp clonality and the number of expanded CD8+ clones among the top 100 scalp clones. Because the treated cohort was small and had just a single nonresponder, larger studies are needed to establish links between baseline CD8+ expansion and response.

Turning to this clone: No antigen is known for it. Base qualities are not recorded, but no much larger clone differs from it by a single base.

Library preparation used the immunoSEQ multiplex PCR assay. To provide template for TCR sequencing, every sample had RNA extracted and reverse transcribed into cDNA. First-strand cDNA was synthesized with SuperScript III using a 2:1 mix of oligo-dT and random hexamers. A synthetic immune receptor repertoire was used to assess amplification bias, and residual bias was removed computationally. In the paper's pipeline: Raw reads were preprocessed for error removal, and CDR3 was defined according to IMGT conventions as running from the conserved cysteine to phenylalanine. Clonality was computed by normalizing Shannon entropy by log2 of the number of productive unique TCRs and subtracting the result from 1. Whether each scalp clone was CD4 or CD8 was inferred by checking scalp TCRbeta sequences against the CD4 and CD8 repertoires from sorted blood. TCRdb obtained this table from immuneACCESS and retained in-frame rearrangements with V and J assigned. These tables miss some clones; where compared with another copy, unresolved V genes account for less than half of the shortfall, and the remainder is unexplained. That table furnishes V, J and clone size, whereas the DNA furnished D and trimming. This sample gives hundreds of thousands of clones in total; about three fifths of them show up just once. 0.93% of the sample rests with the top ten.

Rearrangement joined TRBV7-9 to TRBJ2-5; matching of 6 bases hints at TRBD1 as the D gene. This specimen consisted of CD4+ T cells sorted from blood, obtained around week 54, from a patient treated with tofacitinib. The receptor was derived from a human donor with alopecia areata. The CDR3 corresponds to CASSLRQGGRETQYF. The DNA is as follows: TGTGCCAGCAGCTTAAGACAAGGGGGTCGAGAGACCCAGTACTTC.